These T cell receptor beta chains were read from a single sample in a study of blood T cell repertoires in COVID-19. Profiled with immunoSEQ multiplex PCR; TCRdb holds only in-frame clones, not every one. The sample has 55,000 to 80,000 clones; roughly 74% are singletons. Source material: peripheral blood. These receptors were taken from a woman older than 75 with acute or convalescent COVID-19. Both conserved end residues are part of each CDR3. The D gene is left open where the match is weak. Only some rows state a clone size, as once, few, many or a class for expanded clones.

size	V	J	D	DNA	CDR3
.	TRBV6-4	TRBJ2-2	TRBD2	TGTGCCAGCAGTGTCTCTAGCGGGAGCACCGGGGAGCTGTTTTTT	CASSVSSGSTGELFF
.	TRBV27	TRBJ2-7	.	TGTGCCAGAGGGTGGGCGGGTAACCCCTACGAGCAGTACTTC	CARGWAGNPYEQYF
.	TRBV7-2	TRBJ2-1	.	TGTGCCAGCAGCTTAGGGCGACTGAGGGCCTACAATGAGCAGTTCTTC	CASSLGRLRAYNEQFF
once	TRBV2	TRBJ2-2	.	TGTGCCAGCAGCCGACCCCCACGGGGCACCGGGGAGCTGTTTTTT	CASSRPPRGTGELFF
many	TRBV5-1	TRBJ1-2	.	TGCGCCAGCAGCTTGGCTATGGGGCCCCGGGATGGCTACACCTTC	CASSLAMGPRDGYTF
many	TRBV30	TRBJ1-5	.	TGTGCCTGGATGGACAAGGGAACCCATAGCAATCAGCCCCAGCATTTT	CAWMDKGTHSNQPQHF
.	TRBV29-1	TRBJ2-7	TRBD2	TGCAGCGTTGAAGATCAGGCGGGAGGGCCCCACGAGCAGTACTTC	CSVEDQAGGPHEQYF
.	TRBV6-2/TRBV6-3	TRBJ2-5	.	TGTGCCAGCAGTCAGGATTCGGGACACGTTGGTCCAGGGACCCAGTACTTC	CASSQDSGHVGPGTQYF
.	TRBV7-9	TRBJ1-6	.	TGTGCCAGCAACCTCGGGGTGGGGGCAGCCTATAATTCACCCCTCCACTTT	CASNLGVGAAYNSPLHF
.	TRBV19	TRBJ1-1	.	TGTGCCAGTAGTCCGCAGGGTGGAGGGGCTGAAGCTTTCTTT	CASSPQGGGAEAFF
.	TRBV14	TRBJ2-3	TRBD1	TGTGCCAGCAGCCGCGATTGGACAGGCCGCACAGATACGCAGTATTTT	CASSRDWTGRTDTQYF
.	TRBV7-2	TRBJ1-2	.	TGTGCCAGCAGCTTAACCGACTTGGACTACACCTTC	CASSLTDLDYTF
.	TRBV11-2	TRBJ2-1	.	TGTGCCAGCAGCTTATACCCGCTACAGAGTCCCTACAATGAGCAGTTCTTC	CASSLYPLQSPYNEQFF
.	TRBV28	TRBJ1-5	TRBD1	TGTGCCAGCTTTAGGGACAGGGGGCGTCAGCCCCAGCATTTT	CASFRDRGRQPQHF
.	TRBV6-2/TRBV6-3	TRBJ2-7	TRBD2	TGTGCCAGCAGTACCCCGGTGGTAGCGGGAGCCTACGAGCAGTACTTC	CASSTPVVAGAYEQYF
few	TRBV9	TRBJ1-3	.	TGTGCCAGCAGCGAAACTCCTGGTGGTTTCTCTGGAAACACCATATATTTT	CASSETPGGFSGNTIYF
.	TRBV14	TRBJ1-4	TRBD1	TGTGCCAGCAGCCTTCCAGACAGGGCCTCTAATGAAAAACTGTTTTTT	CASSLPDRASNEKLFF
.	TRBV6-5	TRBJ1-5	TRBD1	TGTGCCAGCTCTCACAGGGGTGGCAATCAGCCCCAGCATTTT	CASSHRGGNQPQHF
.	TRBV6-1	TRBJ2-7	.	TGTGCCAGCAGTGATCATCAGCGATCCTACGAGCAGTACTTC	CASSDHQRSYEQYF
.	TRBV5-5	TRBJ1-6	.	TGTGCCAGCAGCTTGGAGTACGGGAGCTCCTATAATTCACCCCTCCACTTT	CASSLEYGSSYNSPLHF
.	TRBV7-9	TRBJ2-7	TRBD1	TGTGCCAGCAGCTTAGTAGTAGGCGGCTCCGGGACAGGGATCTACGAGCAGTACTTC	CASSLVVGGSGTGIYEQYF
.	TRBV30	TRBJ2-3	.	TGTGCCTGGAGTGGGCAAAACACAGATACGCAGTATTTT	CAWSGQNTDTQYF
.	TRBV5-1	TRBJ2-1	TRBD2	TGCGCCAGCAGCTCGCTAGCGGGAAATGAGCAGTTCTTC	CASSSLAGNEQFF
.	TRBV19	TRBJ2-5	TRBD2	TGTGCCAGTAGTATAGATTTACCGGGACTAGCGGGAAAAGAGACCCAGTACTTC	CASSIDLPGLAGKETQYF
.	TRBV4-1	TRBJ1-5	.	TGCGCCAGCAAAGGCGGAGGGGTCAATCAGCCCCAGCATTTT	CASKGGGVNQPQHF
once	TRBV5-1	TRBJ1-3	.	TGCGCCAGCAGCTTGAAAGGACGGGACTCTGGAAACACCATATATTTT	CASSLKGRDSGNTIYF
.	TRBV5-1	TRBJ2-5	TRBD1	TGCGCCAGCAGCCCCGGGACAGGGATTTTAGGGGAGACCCAGTACTTC	CASSPGTGILGETQYF
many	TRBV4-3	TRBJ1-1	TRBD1	TGCGCCAGCAGCCACGGACAGGGTACTGAAGCTTTCTTT	CASSHGQGTEAFF
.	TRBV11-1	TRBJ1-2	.	TGTGCCAGCAGCGCCTCCGGGACACGCTATGGCTACACCTTC	CASSASGTRYGYTF
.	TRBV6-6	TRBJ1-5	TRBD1	TGTGCAGGACAGGGAGTCAGGACTCAGCCCCAGCATTTT	CAGQGVRTQPQHF
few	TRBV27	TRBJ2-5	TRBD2	TGTGCCAGCAGCCGGACTAGCGGCATAAAAGAGACCCAGTACTTC	CASSRTSGIKETQYF
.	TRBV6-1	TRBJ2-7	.	TGTGCCAGCAGTGAAGCCCTCGGGGGAGGCTCCTACGAGCAGTACTTC	CASSEALGGGSYEQYF
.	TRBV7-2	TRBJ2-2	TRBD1	TGTGCCAGCAGCTACAGGGGGTCAAACACCGGGGAGCTGTTTTTT	CASSYRGSNTGELFF
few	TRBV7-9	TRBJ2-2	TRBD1	TGTGCCAGCAGACCTCGACCGGGACAGGGGCGAACCGGGGAGCTGTTTTTT	CASRPRPGQGRTGELFF
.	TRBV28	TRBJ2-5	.	TGTGCCAGCAGTTTATTTAGGGGAAGTAAAGAGACCCAGTACTTC	CASSLFRGSKETQYF